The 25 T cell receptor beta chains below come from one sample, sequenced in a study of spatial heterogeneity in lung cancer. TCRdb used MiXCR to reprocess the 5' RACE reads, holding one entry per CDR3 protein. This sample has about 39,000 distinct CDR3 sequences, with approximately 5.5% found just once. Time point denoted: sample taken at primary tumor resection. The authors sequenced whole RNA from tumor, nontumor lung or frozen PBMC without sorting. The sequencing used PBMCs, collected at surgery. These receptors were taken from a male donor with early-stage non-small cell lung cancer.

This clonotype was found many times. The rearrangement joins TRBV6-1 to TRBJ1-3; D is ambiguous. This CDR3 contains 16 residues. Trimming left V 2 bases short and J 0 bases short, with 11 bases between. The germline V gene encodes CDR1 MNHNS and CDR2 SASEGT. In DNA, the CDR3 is TGTGCCAGCAGTGAACGATGGGGATTCTCTGGAAACACCATATATTTT. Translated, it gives CASSERWGFSGNTIYF.

The CDR3 sequence: CASSDEDPGLYPHEQYF. The CDR3 DNA is TGTGCCAGCAGCGATGAAGACCCGGGACTCTATCCGCACGAGCAGTACTTC. The chain joins TRBV9 to TRBJ2-7, with a tentative D call TRBD2 (6 bases). The CDR3 extends over 17 amino acids. V lost 3 bases to trimming and J lost 5 bases, with 24 bases between them. Germline CDR1 is SGDLS and CDR2 is YYNGEE. Combining the CDR3 with reference TRBV9 and TRBJ2-7 gives the whole variable domain DSGVTQTPKHLITATGQRVTLRCSPRSGDLSVYWYQQSLDQGLQFLIQYYNGEERAKGNILERFSAQQFPDLHSELNLSSLELGDSALYFCASSDEDPGLYPHEQYFGPGTRLTVT.

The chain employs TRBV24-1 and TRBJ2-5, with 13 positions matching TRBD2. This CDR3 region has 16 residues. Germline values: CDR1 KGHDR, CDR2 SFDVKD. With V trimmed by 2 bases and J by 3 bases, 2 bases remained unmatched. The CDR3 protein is CATSDSGLAGKETQYF. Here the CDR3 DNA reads TGTGCCACCAGTGATTCGGGACTAGCGGGGAAAGAGACCCAGTACTTC.

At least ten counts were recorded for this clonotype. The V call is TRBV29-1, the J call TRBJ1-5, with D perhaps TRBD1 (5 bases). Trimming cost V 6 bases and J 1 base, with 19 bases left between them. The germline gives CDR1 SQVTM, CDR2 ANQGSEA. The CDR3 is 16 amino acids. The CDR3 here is CSVALLRGTSNQPQHF. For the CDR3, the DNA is TGCAGCGTAGCCCTTCTCCGGGGGACCAGCAATCAGCCCCAGCATTTT.

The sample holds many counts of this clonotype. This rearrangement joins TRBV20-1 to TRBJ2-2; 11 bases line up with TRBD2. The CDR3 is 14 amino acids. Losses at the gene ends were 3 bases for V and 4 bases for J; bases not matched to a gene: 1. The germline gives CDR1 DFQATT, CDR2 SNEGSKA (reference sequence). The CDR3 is CSARGLAATGELFF. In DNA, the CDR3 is TGCAGTGCTAGGGGACTAGCGGCCACCGGGGAGCTGTTTTTT.

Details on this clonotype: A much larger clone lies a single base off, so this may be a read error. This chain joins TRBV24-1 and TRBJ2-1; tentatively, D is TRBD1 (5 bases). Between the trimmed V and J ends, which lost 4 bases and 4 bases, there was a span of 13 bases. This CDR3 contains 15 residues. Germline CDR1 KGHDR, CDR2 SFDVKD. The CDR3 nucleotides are TGTGCCACCAGTGAACTGGGGCTGGGTTACAATGAGCAGTTCTTC. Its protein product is CATSELGLGYNEQFF.

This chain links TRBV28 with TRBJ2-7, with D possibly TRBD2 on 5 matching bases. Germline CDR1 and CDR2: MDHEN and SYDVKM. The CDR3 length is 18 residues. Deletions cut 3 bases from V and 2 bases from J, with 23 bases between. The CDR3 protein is CASSFSPGLGSTAYEQYF. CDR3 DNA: TGTGCCAGCAGTTTTAGTCCGGGTCTGGGGAGTACTGCCTACGAGCAGTACTTC.

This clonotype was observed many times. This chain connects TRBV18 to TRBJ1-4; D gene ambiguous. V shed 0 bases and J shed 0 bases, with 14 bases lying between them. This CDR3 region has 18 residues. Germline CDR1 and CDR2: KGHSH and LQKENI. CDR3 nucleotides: TGTGCCAGCTCACCACCGTACAGAGGCTTAGCAACTAATGAAAAACTGTTTTTT. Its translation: CASSPPYRGLATNEKLFF.

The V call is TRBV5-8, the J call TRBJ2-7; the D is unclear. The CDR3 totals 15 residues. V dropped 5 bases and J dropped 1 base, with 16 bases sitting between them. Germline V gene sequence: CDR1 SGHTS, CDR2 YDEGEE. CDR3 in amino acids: CASSLSTGQSYEQYF. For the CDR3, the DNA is TGTGCCAGCAGTTTGTCTACCGGGCAATCCTACGAGCAGTACTTC.

The CDR3 DNA follows: TGCAGTGCTAGAGGCGCCGGGACAGGGGCATTTTACGAGCAGTACTTC. Translating it yields CSARGAGTGAFYEQYF. The chain uses TRBV20-1 and TRBJ2-7; the match to TRBD1 covers 10 bases. This CDR3 is 16 amino acids long. Germline V CDR1 and CDR2: DFQATT, SNEGSKA (reference sequence). Trimming cost V 1 base and J 4 bases; bases outside gene matches: 10.

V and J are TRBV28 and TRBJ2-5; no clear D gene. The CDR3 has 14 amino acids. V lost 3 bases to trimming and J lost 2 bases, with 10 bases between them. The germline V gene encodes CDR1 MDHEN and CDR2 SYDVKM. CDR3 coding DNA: TGTGCCAGCAGTTTCCCCCAGAGTCAAGAGACCCAGTACTTC. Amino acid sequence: CASSFPQSQETQYF.

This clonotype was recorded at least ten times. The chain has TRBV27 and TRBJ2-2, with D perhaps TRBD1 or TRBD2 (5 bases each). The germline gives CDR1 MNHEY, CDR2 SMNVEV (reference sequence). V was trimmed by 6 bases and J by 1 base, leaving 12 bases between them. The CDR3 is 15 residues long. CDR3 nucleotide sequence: TGTGCCAGCAGGCAAGGGACCCTGAACACCGGGGAGCTGTTTTTT. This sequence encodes CASRQGTLNTGELFF.

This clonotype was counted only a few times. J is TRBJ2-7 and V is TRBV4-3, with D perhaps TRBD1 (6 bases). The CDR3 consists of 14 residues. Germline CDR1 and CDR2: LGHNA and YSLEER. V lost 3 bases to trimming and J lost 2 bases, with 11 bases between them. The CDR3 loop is CASSQETGTYEQYF. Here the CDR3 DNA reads TGCGCCAGCAGCCAGGAGACAGGTACCTACGAGCAGTACTTC.

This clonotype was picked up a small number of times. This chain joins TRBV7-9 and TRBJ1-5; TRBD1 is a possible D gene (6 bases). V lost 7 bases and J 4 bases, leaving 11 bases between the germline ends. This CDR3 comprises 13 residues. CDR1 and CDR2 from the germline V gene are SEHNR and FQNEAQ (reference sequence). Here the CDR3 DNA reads TGTGCCAGCAACAGGGAGGCGAATCAGCCCCAGCATTTT. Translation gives CASNREANQPQHF.

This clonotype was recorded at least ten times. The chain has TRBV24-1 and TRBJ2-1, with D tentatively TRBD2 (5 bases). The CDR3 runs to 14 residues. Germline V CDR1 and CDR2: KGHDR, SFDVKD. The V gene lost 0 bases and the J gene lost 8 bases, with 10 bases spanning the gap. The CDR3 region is CATSDLRGGDEQFF. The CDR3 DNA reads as TGTGCCACCAGTGATTTGCGTGGAGGCGATGAGCAGTTCTTC.

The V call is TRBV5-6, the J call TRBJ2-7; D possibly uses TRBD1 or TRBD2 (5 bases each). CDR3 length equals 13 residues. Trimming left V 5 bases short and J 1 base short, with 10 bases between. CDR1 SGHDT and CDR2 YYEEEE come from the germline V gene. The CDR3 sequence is CASSWDGSYEQYF. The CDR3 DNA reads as TGTGCCAGCAGTTGGGACGGATCCTACGAGCAGTACTTC.

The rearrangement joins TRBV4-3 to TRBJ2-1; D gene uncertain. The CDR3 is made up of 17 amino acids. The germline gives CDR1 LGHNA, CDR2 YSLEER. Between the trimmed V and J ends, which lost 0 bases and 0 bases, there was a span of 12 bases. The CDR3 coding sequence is TGCGCCAGCAGCCAAGATTCCGCTAGTGTCTCCTACAATGAGCAGTTCTTC. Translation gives CASSQDSASVSYNEQFF.

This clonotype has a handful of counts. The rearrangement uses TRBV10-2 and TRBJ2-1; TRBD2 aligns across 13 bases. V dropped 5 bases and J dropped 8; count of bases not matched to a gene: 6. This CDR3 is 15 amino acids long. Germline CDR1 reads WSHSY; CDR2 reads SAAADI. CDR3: CASSWGTSGADEQFF. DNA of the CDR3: TGCGCCAGCAGTTGGGGGACTAGCGGGGCGGATGAGCAGTTCTTC.

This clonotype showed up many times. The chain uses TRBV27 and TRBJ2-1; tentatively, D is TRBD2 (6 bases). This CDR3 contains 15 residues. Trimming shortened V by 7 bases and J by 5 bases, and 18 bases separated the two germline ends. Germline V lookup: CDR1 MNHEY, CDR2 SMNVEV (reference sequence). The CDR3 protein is CASIYSSAGNNEQFF. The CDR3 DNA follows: TGTGCCAGCATTTATTCTAGCGCGGGAAACAATGAGCAGTTCTTC.

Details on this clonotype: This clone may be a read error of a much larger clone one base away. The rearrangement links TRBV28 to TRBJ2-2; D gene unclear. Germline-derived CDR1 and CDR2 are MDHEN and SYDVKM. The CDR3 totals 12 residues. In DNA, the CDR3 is TGTGACAGCAGCCTCCGCGTTGGGGAGCTGTTTTTT. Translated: CDSSLRVGELFF.

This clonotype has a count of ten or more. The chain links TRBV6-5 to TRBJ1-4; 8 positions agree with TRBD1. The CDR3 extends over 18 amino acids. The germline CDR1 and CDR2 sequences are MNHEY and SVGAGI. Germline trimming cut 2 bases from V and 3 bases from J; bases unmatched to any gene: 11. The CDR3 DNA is TGTGCCAGCAGTTACGGACGGCTCGGGGGACAGGCTAATGAAAAACTGTTTTTT. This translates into CASSYGRLGGQANEKLFF.

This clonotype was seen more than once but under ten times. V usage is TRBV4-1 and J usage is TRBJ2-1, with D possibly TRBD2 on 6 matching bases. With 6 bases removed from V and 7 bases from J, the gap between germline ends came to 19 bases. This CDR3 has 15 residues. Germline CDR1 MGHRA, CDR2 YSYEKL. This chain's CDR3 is CASRPTALTRNEQFF. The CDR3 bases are TGCGCCAGCAGGCCCACGGCGCTGACTAGGAATGAGCAGTTCTTC.

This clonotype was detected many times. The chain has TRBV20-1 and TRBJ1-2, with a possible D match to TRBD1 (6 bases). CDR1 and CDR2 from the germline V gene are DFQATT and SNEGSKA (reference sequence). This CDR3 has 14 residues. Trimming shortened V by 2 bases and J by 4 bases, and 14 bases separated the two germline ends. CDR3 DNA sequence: TGCAGTGCTAGACCCGAACAGGGTCTCTATGGCTACACCTTC. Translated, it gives CSARPEQGLYGYTF.

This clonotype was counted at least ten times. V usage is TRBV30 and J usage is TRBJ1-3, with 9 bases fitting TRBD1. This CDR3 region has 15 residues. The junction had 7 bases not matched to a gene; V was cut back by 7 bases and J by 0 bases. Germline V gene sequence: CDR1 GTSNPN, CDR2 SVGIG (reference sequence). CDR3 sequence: CAYGQGIFSGNTIYF. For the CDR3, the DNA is TGTGCCTATGGACAGGGGATCTTCTCTGGAAACACCATATATTTT.

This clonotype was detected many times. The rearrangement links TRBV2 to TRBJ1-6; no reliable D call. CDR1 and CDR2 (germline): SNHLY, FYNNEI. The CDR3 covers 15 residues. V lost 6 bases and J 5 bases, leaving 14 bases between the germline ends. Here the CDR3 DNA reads TGTGCCAGCAGACTCCCTAGGGTAGATAATTCACCCCTCCACTTT. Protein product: CASRLPRVDNSPLHF.